This T cell receptor (beta chain) was observed in a study of cytomegalovirus exposure and HLA in healthy donors. Background on the study: Approximately 80 million unique TCRs from HLA-typed donors were held in an early data release.

The PCR made use of 60 Vbeta and 13 Jbeta primers. Profiled with immunoSEQ multiplex PCR; TCRdb holds only in-frame clones, not every one. The sample totals about 140,000 clones. Germline trimming cut 5 bases from V and 5 bases from J; bases unmatched to any gene: 5. CDR3 length equals 14 residues. CDR1 and CDR2 (germline): SGHTA, FQGTGA. The chain couples TRBV7-3 to TRBJ2-5; 10 bases fit TRBD1. This receptor was obtained from a woman aged 18-35 years in good health and CMV-seronegative. The sequenced material came from PBMCs. The CDR3 region is CASSRDRGAETQYF. As DNA, the CDR3 is TGTGCCAGCAGCCGGGACAGGGGAGCGGAGACCCAGTACTTC. Supplemented by reference TRBV7-3 and TRBJ2-5, the full variable domain reads GAGVSQTPSNKVTEKGKYVELRCDPISGHTALYWYRQSLGQGPEFLIYFQGTGAADDSGLPNDRFFAVRPEGSVSTLKIQRTERGDSAVYLCASSRDRGAETQYFGPGTRLLVL.